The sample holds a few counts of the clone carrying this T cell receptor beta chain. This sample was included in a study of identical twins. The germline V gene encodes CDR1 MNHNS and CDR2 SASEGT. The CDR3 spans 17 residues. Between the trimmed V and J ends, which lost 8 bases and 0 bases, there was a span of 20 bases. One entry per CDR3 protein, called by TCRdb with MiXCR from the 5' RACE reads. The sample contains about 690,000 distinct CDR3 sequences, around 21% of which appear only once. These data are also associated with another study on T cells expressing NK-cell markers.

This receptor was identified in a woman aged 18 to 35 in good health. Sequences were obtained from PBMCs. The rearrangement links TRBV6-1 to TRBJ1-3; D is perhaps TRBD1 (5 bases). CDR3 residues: CASFFRGGPSSGNTIYF. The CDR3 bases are TGTGCCAGCTTCTTTCGCGGGGGACCGAGCTCTGGAAACACCATATATTTT.